A selection of T cell receptor beta chains follows, all from one sample in a study of T cell responses to AZD1222 COVID-19 vaccine. Generated by immunoSEQ multiplex PCR, the TCRdb table keeps only in-frame clones and is missing some. The data hold 150,000 to 200,000 clones, with 85% to 90% observed a single time. The sequencing used peripheral blood, collected 28 days after the second AZD1222 dose. All receptors derive from an adult who received the AZD1222 COVID-19 vaccine. The CDR3 runs from the conserved cysteine through the conserved F or W. Some rows have no size entry. The others give once, few or many, or a class for an expanded clone.

clone size	V gene	J gene	CDR3 protein
-	TRBV7-2	TRBJ1-5	CASSFYKRGGQDNQPQHF
-	TRBV28	TRBJ1-1	CASSPSQGTEAFF
-	TRBV28	TRBJ1-2	CASSLSGQGAYHGYTF
-	TRBV7-4	TRBJ2-7	CASSLWMEQYF
-	TRBV19	TRBJ1-1	CASSREERDTEAFF
-	TRBV5-6	TRBJ1-6	CASSFGVNSPLHF
-	TRBV6-1	TRBJ1-3	CASSAYDRQGFGNTIYF
few	TRBV25-1	TRBJ2-7	CASSDYRVPYEQYF
-	TRBV5-1	TRBJ1-1	CASSLIDRLNTEAFF
-	TRBV5-1	TRBJ1-2	CASSFSPAGWTNYGYTF
-	TRBV6-5	TRBJ2-1	CASGFSGNGDEQFF
-	TRBV5-4	TRBJ2-3	CASSLPRQNTDTQYF
-	TRBV24-1	TRBJ2-3	CATGEDLPGLTDTQYF
-	TRBV7-6	TRBJ2-3	CASSLRDYATDTQYF
-	TRBV11-2	TRBJ2-7	CASSLDGRFYEQYF
-	TRBV5-4	TRBJ2-5	CASSLAGDQETQYF
-	TRBV29-1	TRBJ2-7	CSVWSLEYEQYF
-	TRBV5-1	TRBJ1-1	CASSSGDGPEAFF
-	TRBV3-1/TRBV3-2	TRBJ1-2	CASSQDRADYGYTF
-	TRBV15	TRBJ2-1	CATSTLGGGKGDEQFF
-	TRBV5-1	TRBJ1-4	CASSPQGGGEKLFF
-	TRBV5-1	TRBJ2-1	CASSLSGGYYNEQFF
-	TRBV24-1	TRBJ2-7	CATSSAGTGGDEQYF
once	TRBV5-4	TRBJ2-5	CASSPLGSEGGSPGETQYF
-	TRBV30	TRBJ1-5	CAWDRGLDQPQHF
-	TRBV5-1	TRBJ2-2	CASSLQTGRVAGELFF
-	TRBV5-6	TRBJ2-7	CASSLGDIIYEQYF
once	TRBV9	TRBJ1-2	CASSVADTNYGYTF
few	TRBV5-1	TRBJ1-2	CASSFQSNYGYTF
once	TRBV6-5	TRBJ2-7	CASSPGLAGTYEQYF
-	TRBV5-1	TRBJ1-2	CASSLDHTGYTF
-	TRBV9	TRBJ2-1	CASSAGTSSNEQFF
-	TRBV6-6	TRBJ2-7	CASSRTTVLGTEQYF
-	TRBV3-1/TRBV3-2	TRBJ1-6	CASSQVPGQGGSPLHF
-	TRBV2	TRBJ2-1	CASSENYGEIGNEQFF
-	TRBV20-1	TRBJ1-3	CSASGALRPDTIYF
-	TRBV5-1	TRBJ1-1	CASSPEGGRTEAFF
-	TRBV28	TRBJ1-1	CASSLSVGQGRNTEAFF
-	TRBV5-6	TRBJ2-3	CASSLLGQGTDTQYF
-	TRBV19	TRBJ1-2	CASSIAGAGNYGYTF
-	TRBV19	TRBJ1-5	CASSTPTGGKGVNNQPQHF
-	TRBV4-3	TRBJ2-3	CASSPRGTYGLDTQYF
-	TRBV4-1	TRBJ1-4	CASSQGVDSNEKLFF
-	TRBV19	TRBJ1-6	CASRGRGGNNSPLHF
-	TRBV6-1	TRBJ1-1	CASSEGRGTEAFF
-	TRBV13	TRBJ1-4	CASSLEGRGEKLFF
-	TRBV27	TRBJ2-7	CASSLRQGPSYEQYF
-	TRBV7-2	TRBJ1-2	CASSLVVGIYGYTF
-	TRBV5-1	TRBJ2-3	CASSLTSGGAGDTQYF
-	TRBV5-1	TRBJ2-2	CASSLASGGVSLANTGELFF
-	TRBV27	TRBJ2-3	CASSLRRADGTQYF
-	TRBV19	TRBJ1-6	CASSAGLGSYNSPLHF
-	TRBV15	TRBJ2-3	CATSRQYRDTQYF
-	TRBV3-1/TRBV3-2	TRBJ2-7	CASSQAPPLRKYF
-	TRBV5-8	TRBJ2-3	CASSLPGLDTQYF
-	TRBV5-6	TRBJ1-3	CASSYPGQSSGNTIYF
-	TRBV6-5	TRBJ1-2	CASSTRGYGYTF
-	TRBV6-5	TRBJ1-5	CASSSTANQPQHF
-	TRBV19	TRBJ1-5	CASGGTGNQPPHF
-	TRBV20-1	TRBJ2-7	CSPLGSYEQYF